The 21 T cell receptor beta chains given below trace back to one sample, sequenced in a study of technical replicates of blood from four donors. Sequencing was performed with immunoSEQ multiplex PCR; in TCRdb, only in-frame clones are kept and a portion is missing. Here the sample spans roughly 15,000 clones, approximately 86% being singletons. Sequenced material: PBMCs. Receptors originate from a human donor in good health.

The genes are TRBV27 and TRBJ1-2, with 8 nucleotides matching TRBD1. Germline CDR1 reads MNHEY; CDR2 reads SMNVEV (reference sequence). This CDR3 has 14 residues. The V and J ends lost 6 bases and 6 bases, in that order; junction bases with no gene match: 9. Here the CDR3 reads CASSSLPGGNGYTF. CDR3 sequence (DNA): TGTGCCAGCAGCTCCTTACCAGGGGGCAATGGCTACACCTTC.

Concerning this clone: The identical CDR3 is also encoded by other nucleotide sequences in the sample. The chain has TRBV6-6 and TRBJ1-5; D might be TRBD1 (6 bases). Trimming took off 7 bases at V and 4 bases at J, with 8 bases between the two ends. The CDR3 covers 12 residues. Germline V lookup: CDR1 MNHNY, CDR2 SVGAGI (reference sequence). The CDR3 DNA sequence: TGTGCCAGCACTCAGGGGAATCAGCCCCAGCATTTT. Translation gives CASTQGNQPQHF.

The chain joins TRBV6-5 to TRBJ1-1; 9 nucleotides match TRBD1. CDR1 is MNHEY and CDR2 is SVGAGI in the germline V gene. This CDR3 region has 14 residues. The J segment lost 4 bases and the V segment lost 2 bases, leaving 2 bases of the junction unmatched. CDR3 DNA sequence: TGTGCCAGCAGTTACGGGACAGGGCGCACTGAAGCTTTCTTT. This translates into CASSYGTGRTEAFF.

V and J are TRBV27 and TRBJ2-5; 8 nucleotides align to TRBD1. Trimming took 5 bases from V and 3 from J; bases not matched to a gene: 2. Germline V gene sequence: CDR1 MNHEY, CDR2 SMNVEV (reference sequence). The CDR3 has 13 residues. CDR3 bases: TGTGCCAGCAGTGAGACAGGGGAAGAGACCCAGTACTTC. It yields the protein CASSETGEETQYF.

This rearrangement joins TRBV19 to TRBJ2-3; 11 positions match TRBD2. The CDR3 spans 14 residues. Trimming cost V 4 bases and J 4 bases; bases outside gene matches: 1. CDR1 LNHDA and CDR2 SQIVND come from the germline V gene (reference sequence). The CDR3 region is CASSTSGRPDTQYF. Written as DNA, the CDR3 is TGTGCCAGTAGTACTAGCGGGAGGCCAGATACGCAGTATTTT.

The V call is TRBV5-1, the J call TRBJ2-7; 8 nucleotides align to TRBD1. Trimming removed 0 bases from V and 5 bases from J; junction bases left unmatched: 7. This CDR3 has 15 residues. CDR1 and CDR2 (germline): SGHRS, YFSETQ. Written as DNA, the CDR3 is TGCGCCAGCAGCTTGGAAGGACAGGGTAGGAACGAGCAGTACTTC. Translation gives CASSLEGQGRNEQYF.

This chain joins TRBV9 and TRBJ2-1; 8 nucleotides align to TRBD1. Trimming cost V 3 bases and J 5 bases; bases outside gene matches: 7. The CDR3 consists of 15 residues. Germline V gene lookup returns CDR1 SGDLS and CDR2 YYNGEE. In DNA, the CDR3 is TGTGCCAGCAGCGCCCGGGACAGGTTCAACAATGAGCAGTTCTTC. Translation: CASSARDRFNNEQFF. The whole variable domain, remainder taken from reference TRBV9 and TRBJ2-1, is DSGVTQTPKHLITATGQRVTLRCSPRSGDLSVYWYQQSLDQGLQFLIQYYNGEERAKGNILERFSAQQFPDLHSELNLSSLELGDSALYFCASSARDRFNNEQFFGPGTRLTVL.

The CDR3 DNA reads as TGTGCCTGGACCCAGACAGGGATCGGGAACTATGGCTACACCTTC. Translated, it gives CAWTQTGIGNYGYTF. This chain links TRBV30 with TRBJ1-2; 7 bases line up with TRBD1. Germline V CDR1 and CDR2: GTSNPN, SVGIG (reference sequence). J was trimmed by 2 bases and V by 4 bases; bases with no gene match: 10. CDR3 length: 15 amino acids. The whole variable domain, remainder taken from reference TRBV30 and TRBJ1-2, is SQTIHQWPATLVQPVGSPLSLECTVEGTSNPNLYWYRQAAGRGLQLLFYSVGIGQISSEVPQNLSASRPQDRQFILSSKKLLLSDSGFYLCAWTQTGIGNYGYTFGSGTRLTVV.

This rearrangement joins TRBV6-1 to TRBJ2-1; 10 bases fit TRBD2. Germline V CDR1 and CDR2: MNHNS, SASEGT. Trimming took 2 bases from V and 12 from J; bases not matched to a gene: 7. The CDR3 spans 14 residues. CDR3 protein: CASSEQREGRVQFF. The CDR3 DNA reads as TGTGCCAGCAGTGAACAGCGGGAGGGGCGCGTGCAGTTCTTC.

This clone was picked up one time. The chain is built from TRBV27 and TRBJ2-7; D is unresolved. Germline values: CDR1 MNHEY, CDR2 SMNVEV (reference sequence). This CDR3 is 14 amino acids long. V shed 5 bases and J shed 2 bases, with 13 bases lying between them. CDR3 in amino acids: CASSPPSAPYEQYF. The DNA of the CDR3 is TGTGCCAGCAGTCCCCCCAGTGCCCCCTACGAGCAGTACTTC.

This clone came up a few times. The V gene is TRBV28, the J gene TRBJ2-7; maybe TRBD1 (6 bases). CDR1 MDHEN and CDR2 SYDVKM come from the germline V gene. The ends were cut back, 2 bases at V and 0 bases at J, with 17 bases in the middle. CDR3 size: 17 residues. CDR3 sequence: CASSLGAGAGASYEQYF. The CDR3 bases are TGTGCCAGCAGTTTAGGGGCAGGGGCCGGGGCCTCCTACGAGCAGTACTTC.

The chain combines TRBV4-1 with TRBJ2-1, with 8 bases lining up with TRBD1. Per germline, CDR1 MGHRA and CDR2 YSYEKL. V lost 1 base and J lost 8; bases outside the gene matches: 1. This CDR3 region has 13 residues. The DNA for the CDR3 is TGCGCCAGCAGCCAAGCACAGGGGGATGAGCAGTTCTTC. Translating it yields CASSQAQGDEQFF.

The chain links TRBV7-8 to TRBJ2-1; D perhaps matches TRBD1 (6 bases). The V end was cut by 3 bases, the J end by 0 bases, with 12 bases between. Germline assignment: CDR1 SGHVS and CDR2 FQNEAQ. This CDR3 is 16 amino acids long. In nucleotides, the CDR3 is TGTGCCAGCAGCTTTGGGCCACAGGGCTCCTACAATGAGCAGTTCTTC. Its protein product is CASSFGPQGSYNEQFF.

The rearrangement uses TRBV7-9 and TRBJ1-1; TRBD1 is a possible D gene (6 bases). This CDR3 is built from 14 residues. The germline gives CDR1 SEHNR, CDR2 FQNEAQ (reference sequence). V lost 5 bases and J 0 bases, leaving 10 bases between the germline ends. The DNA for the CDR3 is TGTGCCAGCAGCCAGCAGGGGCTGAACACTGAAGCTTTCTTT. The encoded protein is CASSQQGLNTEAFF.

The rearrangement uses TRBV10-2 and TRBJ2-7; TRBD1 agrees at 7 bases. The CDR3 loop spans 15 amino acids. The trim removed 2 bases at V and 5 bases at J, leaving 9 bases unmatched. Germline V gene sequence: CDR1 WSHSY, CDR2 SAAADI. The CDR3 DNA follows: TGCGCCAGCAGTGAGAGGGCTAGAGGGGGCGACGAGCAGTACTTC. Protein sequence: CASSERARGGDEQYF.

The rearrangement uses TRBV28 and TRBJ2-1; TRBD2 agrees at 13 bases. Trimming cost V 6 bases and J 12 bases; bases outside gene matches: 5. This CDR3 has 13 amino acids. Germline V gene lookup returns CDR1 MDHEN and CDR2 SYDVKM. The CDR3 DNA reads TGTGCCAGCAGCGGACTAGCGGGAGACGTGCAGTTCTTC. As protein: CASSGLAGDVQFF.

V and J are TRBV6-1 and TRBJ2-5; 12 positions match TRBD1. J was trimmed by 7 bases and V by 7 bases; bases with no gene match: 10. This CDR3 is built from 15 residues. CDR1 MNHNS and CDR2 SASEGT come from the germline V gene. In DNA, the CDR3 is TGTGCCAGCACGGAAGGGACAGGGGGCCGCGGGACCCAGTACTTC. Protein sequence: CASTEGTGGRGTQYF.

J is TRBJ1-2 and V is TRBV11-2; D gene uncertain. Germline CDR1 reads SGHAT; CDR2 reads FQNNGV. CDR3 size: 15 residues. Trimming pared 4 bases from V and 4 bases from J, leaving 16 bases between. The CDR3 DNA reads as TGTGCCAGCAGCTCCCAGTCCTGGGCGCTCTATGGCTACACCTTC. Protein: CASSSQSWALYGYTF. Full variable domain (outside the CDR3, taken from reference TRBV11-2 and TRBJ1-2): EAGVAQSPRYKIIEKRQSVAFWCNPISGHATLYWYQQILGQGPKLLIQFQNNGVVDDSQLPKDRFSAERLKGVDSTLKIQPAKLEDSAVYLCASSSQSWALYGYTFGSGTRLTVV.

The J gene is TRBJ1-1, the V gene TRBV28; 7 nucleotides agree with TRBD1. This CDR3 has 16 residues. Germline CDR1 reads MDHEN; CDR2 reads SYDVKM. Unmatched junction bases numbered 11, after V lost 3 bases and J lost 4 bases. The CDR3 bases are TGTGCCAGCAGTTTCCCCTTTGTGGCAGGGGGCACTGAAGCTTTCTTT. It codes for CASSFPFVAGGTEAFF.

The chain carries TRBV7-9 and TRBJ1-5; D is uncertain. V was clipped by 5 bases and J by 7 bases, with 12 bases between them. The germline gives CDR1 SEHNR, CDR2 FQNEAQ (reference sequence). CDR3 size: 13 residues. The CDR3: CASSPGTGQPQHF. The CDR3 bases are TGTGCCAGCAGCCCCGGTACGGGGCAGCCCCAGCATTTT.

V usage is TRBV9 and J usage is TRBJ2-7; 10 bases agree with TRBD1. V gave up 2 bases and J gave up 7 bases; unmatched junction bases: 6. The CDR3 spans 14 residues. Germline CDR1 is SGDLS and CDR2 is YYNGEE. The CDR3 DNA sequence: TGTGCCAGCAGCGTCGGGGACAGGGGATGGGAGCAGTACTTC. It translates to CASSVGDRGWEQYF.